The 23 T cell receptor beta chains reported below all come from one sample, sequenced in a study of radiotherapy plus CTLA-4 blockade in lung cancer. Clones were sequenced by immunoSEQ multiplex PCR, and TCRdb holds only the in-frame ones, with some missing. Of tens of thousands of clones in the sample, about 85% are singletons; the top ten hold 13% to 15%. This material consisted of peripheral blood, taken from a patient treated with radiotherapy plus ipilimumab. Receptors were obtained from a human donor with non-small cell lung cancer that progressed on radiotherapy plus ipilimumab.

This rearrangement joins TRBV2 to TRBJ1-5; unclear D gene. CDR3 size: 12 residues. Deletions cut 6 bases from V and 11 bases from J, with 14 bases between. In germline, CDR1 is SNHLY, CDR2 FYNNEI. The CDR3 spells CASRALSRTQHF. The CDR3 nucleotides read TGTGCCAGCAGGGCCCTCTCGAGAACCCAGCATTTT.

V is TRBV5-4 and J is TRBJ2-3; D is perhaps TRBD2 (6 bases). The CDR3 sequence is 15 residues long. Per germline, CDR1 SGHNT and CDR2 YYREEE (reference sequence). Trimming stripped 7 bases from V and 6 bases from J, with 21 bases between. The DNA of the CDR3 is TGTGCCAGCTCGGGAGTGGGTCCCGGTTTGGATACGCAGTATTTT. Its translation is CASSGVGPGLDTQYF.

CDR3 sequence: CASSEKGLSNEQFF. As DNA, the CDR3 is TGCGCCAGCAGTGAAAAGGGCCTTTCCAATGAGCAGTTCTTC. This chain connects TRBV10-1 to TRBJ2-1; no clear D gene. Germline assignment: CDR1 WNHNN and CDR2 SYGVQD (reference sequence). This CDR3 region has 14 residues. V lost 3 bases and J 6 bases, leaving 12 bases between the germline ends.

The chain uses TRBV5-6 and TRBJ2-7; D unresolved. With 2 bases removed from V and 3 bases from J, the gap between germline ends came to 15 bases. This CDR3 is built from 15 residues. Germline CDR1 and CDR2: SGHDT and YYEEEE. Here the CDR3 DNA reads TGTGCCAGCAGCTTTACCGGCCTGGGCCTCTACGAGCAGTACTTC. Residues: CASSFTGLGLYEQYF.

This chain connects TRBV25-1 to TRBJ2-7; 7 nucleotides align to TRBD2. Trimming took 3 bases from V and 2 from J; bases not matched to a gene: 10. This CDR3 is built from 16 residues. CDR1 and CDR2 from the germline V gene are MGHDK and SYGVNS. CDR3 DNA: TGTGCCAGCAGTGACTATAAGCGGGAAGCTACCTACGAGCAGTACTTC. It translates to CASSDYKREATYEQYF.

In this sample, this clone turned up once. The chain recombines TRBV6-5 with TRBJ2-7, with 11 bases identical to TRBD1. This CDR3 comprises 14 residues. J gave up 6 bases and V 8 bases, and 9 bases lay outside the gene matches. Germline V gene data show CDR1 as MNHEY and CDR2 as SVGAGI. CDR3 DNA: TGTGCCAGCGCCCGGCCGGGACAGGGGGGCGAGCAGTACTTC. It translates to CASARPGQGGEQYF.

This chain joins TRBV19 and TRBJ1-5, with D hard to call. Trimming shortened V by 9 bases and J by 0 bases, and 21 bases separated the two germline ends. This CDR3 has 17 amino acids. Per germline, CDR1 LNHDA and CDR2 SQIVND (reference sequence). CDR3 sequence reads: CASLGRLQGNSNQPQHF. CDR3 DNA sequence: TGTGCCAGCCTGGGCAGACTACAAGGAAATAGCAATCAGCCCCAGCATTTT.

This clone was recorded once. V gene TRBV7-2 combines with J gene TRBJ1-1, with 7 bases identical to TRBD1. J lost 4 bases, V lost 2 bases, and 10 bases had no gene match. CDR1 and CDR2 (germline): SGHTA, FQGNSA. The CDR3 sequence is 16 residues long. CDR3 nucleotide sequence: TGTGCCAGCAGCTTACGGCCAGGGGGGAGGGGCACTGAAGCTTTCTTT. Amino acids: CASSLRPGGRGTEAFF.

This clone was observed a handful of times. The chain links TRBV19 to TRBJ1-1; D perhaps matches TRBD1 (6 bases). The CDR3 runs to 14 residues. Trimming pared 6 bases from V and 1 base from J, leaving 12 bases between. CDR1 is LNHDA, CDR2 SQIVND, per germline (reference sequence). The CDR3 DNA sequence: TGTGCCAGTAGCGGACAGATAGGGAACACTGAAGCTTTCTTT. The encoded protein is CASSGQIGNTEAFF.

The V gene is TRBV11-3, the J gene TRBJ1-2; D is perhaps TRBD1 (5 bases). The CDR3 contains 14 residues. Trimming removed 1 base from V and 2 bases from J, with 8 bases in between. The germline V gene encodes CDR1 SGHNT and CDR2 YENEEA. The CDR3 DNA sequence: TGTGCCAGCAGCTTAGGTCCAGGGAACTATGGCTACACCTTC. Translating gives CASSLGPGNYGYTF.

The chain is built from TRBV11-2 and TRBJ2-7; the match to TRBD1 covers 8 bases. The CDR3 extends over 16 amino acids. Trimming cost V 5 bases and J 8 bases; bases outside gene matches: 17. CDR1 is SGHAT and CDR2 is FQNNGV in the germline V gene. CDR3 region: CASSITEAGGAVKQYF. CDR3 DNA sequence: TGTGCCAGCAGCATAACAGAGGCAGGGGGCGCAGTGAAGCAGTACTTC.

As regards this clone: It is likely a read error: a sequence one base away is far more abundant. Other DNA variants within this sample encode the same CDR3. V usage is TRBV7-7 and J usage is TRBJ2-7; 11 nucleotides match TRBD1. V lost 3 bases, J lost 1 base, and 2 bases stayed unmatched. CDR1 is SSHAT and CDR2 is FNYEAQ in the germline V gene (reference sequence). The CDR3 contains 15 residues. CDR3: CASSFGQGASYEQYF. In DNA, the CDR3 is TGTGCCAGCAGCTTCGGACAGGGGGCATCCTACGAGCAGTACTTC.

This rearrangement joins TRBV6-1 to TRBJ2-2; a possible D gene is TRBD1 (5 bases). The CDR3 extends over 13 amino acids. The V gene's germline CDR1 is MNHNS and CDR2 SASEGT. V lost 4 bases to trimming and J lost 7 bases, with 10 bases between them. The CDR3 coding sequence is TGTGCCAGCAGTGGTCAGGGTAGCGGGGAGCTGTTTTTT. Encoded protein: CASSGQGSGELFF.

J is TRBJ1-6 and V is TRBV28; the D is unclear. The germline V and J ends were trimmed by 7 bases and 0 bases, with 13 bases remaining between them. CDR1 is MDHEN, CDR2 SYDVKM, per germline. This CDR3 contains 16 residues. The CDR3 loop reads CASTNIGSSYNSPLHF. In DNA, the CDR3 is TGTGCCAGCACCAATATCGGAAGCTCCTATAATTCACCCCTCCACTTT.

This chain's CDR3 is CASSLGDGGRYTGELFF. Here the CDR3 DNA reads TGCGCCAGCAGCTTGGGAGATGGTGGGCGGTACACCGGGGAGCTGTTTTTT. This chain uses TRBV5-1 with TRBJ2-2; unclear D gene. Germline V gene sequence: CDR1 SGHRS, CDR2 YFSETQ. The CDR3 runs to 17 residues. V shed 0 bases and J shed 3 bases, with 15 bases lying between them.

The chain is built from TRBV6-5 and TRBJ1-1; TRBD1 matches 9 bases. The CDR3 spans 15 residues. With V trimmed by 4 bases and J by 5 bases, 8 bases remained unmatched. The germline V gene encodes CDR1 MNHEY and CDR2 SVGAGI. The CDR3 loop is CASSLSDRGGTEAFF. The DNA of the CDR3 is TGTGCCAGCAGTTTATCGGACAGGGGAGGAACTGAAGCTTTCTTT.

This sequence joins TRBV30 and TRBJ1-2; D uncertain. Trimming pared 1 base from V and 4 bases from J, leaving 7 bases between. This CDR3 has 12 amino acids. Looked up from germline, CDR1 is GTSNPN and CDR2 is SVGIG (reference sequence). In DNA form, the CDR3 reads TGTGCCTGGAGTGATCTTGCCTATGGCTACACCTTC. Translation: CAWSDLAYGYTF.

The rearrangement joins TRBV6-6 to TRBJ2-5; the match to TRBD1 covers 7 bases. Per germline, CDR1 MNHNY and CDR2 SVGAGI (reference sequence). The CDR3 is made up of 13 amino acids. The V segment lost 5 bases and the J segment 1 base; nucleotides outside the gene matches: 1. As DNA, the CDR3 is TGTGCCAGCAGTGGGACAGTCCAAGAGACCCAGTACTTC. As protein: CASSGTVQETQYF.

V usage is TRBV6-1 and J usage is TRBJ1-5, with D possibly matching TRBD1 (5 bases). The V and J ends lost 4 bases and 0 bases respectively, with 19 bases between them. This CDR3 region has 18 residues. The germline V gene encodes CDR1 MNHNS and CDR2 SASEGT. In DNA form, the CDR3 reads TGTGCCAGCAGTGGGGACTCCTGGAGCGTGGATAGCAATCAGCCCCAGCATTTT. This translates into CASSGDSWSVDSNQPQHF.

This chain joins TRBV9 and TRBJ2-3, with 15 positions matching TRBD2. Germline trimming cut 4 bases from V and 5 bases from J; bases unmatched to any gene: 5. Per germline, CDR1 SGDLS and CDR2 YYNGEE. CDR3 size: 16 residues. The chain's CDR3 is CASSTGLAGGIDTQYF. CDR3 nucleotide sequence: TGTGCCAGCAGCACGGGACTAGCGGGGGGTATAGATACGCAGTATTTT.

The rearrangement links TRBV11-3 to TRBJ2-1; D is possibly TRBD2 (6 bases). CDR1 is SGHNT, CDR2 YENEEA, per germline. This CDR3 is built from 15 residues. V lost 1 base, J lost 4 bases, and 11 bases lay in between. The chain's CDR3 is CASSLGREAYNEQFF. The CDR3 region has the DNA TGTGCCAGCAGCTTAGGCAGGGAGGCTTACAATGAGCAGTTCTTC.

The chain employs TRBV5-1 and TRBJ2-1, with a tentative D call TRBD2 (6 bases). CDR1 SGHRS and CDR2 YFSETQ come from the germline V gene. V was shortened by 1 base and J by 3 bases, with 14 bases between the two germline ends. CDR3 length equals 16 residues. This CDR3 reads CASSLKDYNNYNEQFF. The DNA of the CDR3 is TGCGCCAGCAGCTTGAAGGACTATAATAACTACAATGAGCAGTTCTTC.

The chain combines TRBV6-5 with TRBJ1-2; D gene uncertain. The CDR3 contains 13 residues. Germline V CDR1 and CDR2: MNHEY, SVGAGI. The V and J ends lost 5 bases and 6 bases respectively, with 13 bases between them. In nucleotides, the CDR3 is TGTGCCAGCAGTCCTGGAAAGGCCAATGGCTACACCTTC. Translated, it gives CASSPGKANGYTF.